The 14 T cell receptor beta chains reported below all come from one sample, sequenced in a study of blood T cell repertoires in COVID-19. The repertoire was sequenced with immunoSEQ multiplex PCR; TCRdb's copy has only in-frame clones and lacks some. The sample has nearly 55,000 clones; roughly 84% are singletons. The specimen was peripheral blood. These receptors all come from a man aged 65-85 years with active COVID-19.

The gene calls are TRBV6-5 and TRBJ1-4; possible D gene TRBD1, 6 bases. V lost 5 bases, J lost 7 bases, and 14 bases lay in between. CDR3 length: 14 amino acids. CDR1 is MNHEY and CDR2 is SVGAGI in the germline V gene. The CDR3 sequence: CASSRGGAGEKLFF. DNA for the CDR3: TGTGCCAGCAGTCGGGGGGGGGCCGGTGAAAAACTGTTTTTT.

J is TRBJ2-1 and V is TRBV30; the D gene is possibly TRBD1 (5 bases). V was pared by 3 bases and J by 0 bases, with 12 bases between. The CDR3 consists of 15 residues. CDR1 GTSNPN and CDR2 SVGIG come from the germline V gene (reference sequence). As DNA, the CDR3 is TGTGCCTGGAGCCCCTCAGGGTACTCCTACAATGAGCAGTTCTTC. This codes for CAWSPSGYSYNEQFF.

The genes are TRBV3-1 (or the pseudogene TRBV3-2) and TRBJ1-3; 9 bases agree with TRBD1. CDR1 and CDR2 (germline): LGHDT, YNNKEL (reference sequence). This CDR3 comprises 17 residues. V shed 4 bases and J 1 base; nucleotides not matched to a gene: 8. The CDR3 protein is CASSRATGTGSGNTIYF. The CDR3 nucleotides read TGTGCCAGCAGCCGTGCCACTGGGACAGGGTCTGGAAACACCATATATTTT.

V gene TRBV19 combines with J gene TRBJ2-3, with D possibly matching TRBD1 (7 bases). Germline-derived CDR1 and CDR2 are LNHDA and SQIVND (reference sequence). V was cut by 6 bases and J by 3 bases, with 10 bases left in between. This CDR3 has 13 residues. CDR3 loop: CASRTGRTDTQYF. CDR3 bases: TGTGCCAGTAGGACAGGGAGGACAGATACGCAGTATTTT.

The J gene is TRBJ2-5, the V gene TRBV15, with 11 bases lining up with TRBD1. The V gene end was trimmed by 3 bases and the J gene end by 5 bases; junction bases not matched to a gene: 14. CDR3 size: 18 residues. CDR1 and CDR2 from the germline V gene are LNHNV and YYDKDF (reference sequence). The CDR3 nucleotides are TGTGCCACCAGCAGGGGACAGGGGGGGTCCCCCAAGGGCGAGACCCAGTACTTC. Translated: CATSRGQGGSPKGETQYF.

This clone is a singleton in its sample. The genes are TRBV2 and TRBJ2-5; 10 bases fit TRBD1. V lost 6 bases, J lost 5 bases, and 9 bases stayed unmatched. Germline assignment: CDR1 SNHLY and CDR2 FYNNEI. The CDR3 loop spans 15 amino acids. CDR3 loop: CASSTQTGGQETQYF. The CDR3 nucleotides read TGTGCCAGCAGCACCCAGACAGGGGGCCAGGAGACCCAGTACTTC.

V usage is TRBV12-3 or TRBV12-4 and J usage is TRBJ1-4; weak D call: TRBD1 (6 bases). The CDR3 consists of 13 residues. The germline V and J ends were trimmed by 4 bases and 5 bases, with 8 bases remaining between them. This CDR3 reads CASSYGQNEKLFF. CDR3 DNA sequence: TGTGCCAGCAGTTACGGACAGAATGAAAAACTGTTTTTT.

V is TRBV27 and J is TRBJ1-2; D not resolved. The CDR3 sequence is 14 residues long. V lost 0 bases and J 4 bases, leaving 9 bases between the germline ends. The germline V gene encodes CDR1 MNHEY and CDR2 SMNVEV (reference sequence). The CDR3 is CASSLSHGPYGYTF. The CDR3 DNA reads as TGTGCCAGCAGTTTATCCCACGGTCCCTATGGCTACACCTTC.

The genes are TRBV19 and TRBJ2-7; D is unresolved. The V gene lost 3 bases and the J gene lost 1 base, with 7 bases spanning the gap. In germline, CDR1 is LNHDA, CDR2 SQIVND (reference sequence). This CDR3 is 13 amino acids long. CDR3 amino acids: CASSIVPSYEQYF. As DNA, the CDR3 is TGTGCCAGTAGTATCGTTCCTTCCTACGAGCAGTACTTC.

The DNA for the CDR3 is TGTGCCAGCAGCCCTCGTGAGGACACTGAAGCTTTCTTT. Protein sequence: CASSPREDTEAFF. The chain uses TRBV2 and TRBJ1-1; no firm D call. Germline V lookup: CDR1 SNHLY, CDR2 FYNNEI. The CDR3 has 13 amino acids. Trimming stripped 6 bases from V and 3 bases from J, with 11 bases between.

This chain uses TRBV6-2 or TRBV6-3 with TRBJ2-1, with 12 bases identical to TRBD2. The CDR3 length is 15 residues. Germline CDR1 is MNHEY and CDR2 is SVGEGT. V trimming: 6 bases; J trimming: 4 bases; junction bases outside the gene matches: 4. CDR3 residues: CASSHGLAGYNEQFF. The CDR3 DNA is TGTGCCAGCAGCCACGGACTAGCGGGATACAATGAGCAGTTCTTC.

This clone was picked up a small number of times. The chain combines TRBV29-1 with TRBJ2-7, with 8 positions matching TRBD1. J lost 3 bases, V lost 7 bases, and 5 bases had no gene match. Germline values: CDR1 SQVTM, CDR2 ANQGSEA. The length of the CDR3 is 12 residues. The CDR3 nucleotides read TGCAGCGCCCTGGACAGGGACTACGAGCAGTACTTC. Translation: CSALDRDYEQYF.

In its sample, this clone was seen a few times. The rearrangement uses TRBV15 and TRBJ2-1; tentative D call: TRBD2 (7 bases). CDR1 and CDR2 from the germline V gene are LNHNV and YYDKDF (reference sequence). V gave up 5 bases and J gave up 0 bases, with 17 bases separating them. The CDR3 is 17 residues long. Here the CDR3 reads CATSRTPGGRSYNEQFF. The CDR3 DNA follows: TGTGCCACCAGCCGAACCCCGGGGGGCCGCTCCTACAATGAGCAGTTCTTC.

This chain uses TRBV5-4 with TRBJ1-5, with TRBD1 matching over 9 bases. CDR1 is SGHNT and CDR2 is YYREEE in the germline V gene (reference sequence). This CDR3 spans 15 amino acids. With V trimmed by 3 bases and J by 9 bases, 10 bases remained unmatched. CDR3 sequence (DNA): TGTGCCAGCAGCTCCTCCGGGACAGGGTGGCCGCCCCAGCATTTT. Protein sequence: CASSSSGTGWPPQHF.